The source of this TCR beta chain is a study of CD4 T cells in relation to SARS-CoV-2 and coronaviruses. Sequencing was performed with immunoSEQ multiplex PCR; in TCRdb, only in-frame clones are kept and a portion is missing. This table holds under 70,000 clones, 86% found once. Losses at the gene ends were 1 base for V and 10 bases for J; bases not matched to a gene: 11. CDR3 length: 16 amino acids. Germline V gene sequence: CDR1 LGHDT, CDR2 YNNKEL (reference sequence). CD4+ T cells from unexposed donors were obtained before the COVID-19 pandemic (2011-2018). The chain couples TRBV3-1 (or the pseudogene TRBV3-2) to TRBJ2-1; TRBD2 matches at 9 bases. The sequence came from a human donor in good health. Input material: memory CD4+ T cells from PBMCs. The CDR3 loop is CASSQVSAGGKGEQFF. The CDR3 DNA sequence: TGTGCCAGCAGCCAAGTTTCAGCGGGAGGCAAGGGGGAGCAGTTCTTC.